Listed here are 9 T cell receptor beta chains from one sample, sequenced in a study of blood T cell repertoires in COVID-19. This table comes from immunoSEQ multiplex PCR, and its TCRdb copy is limited to in-frame clones, with some not included. In the table there are over 200,000 clones, 87% of which are singletons. Sequenced material: peripheral blood. Receptor source: a woman aged 18-30 years who had recovered from COVID-19.

V is TRBV19 and J is TRBJ1-5; no reliable D call. The CDR3 length is 15 residues. V dropped 4 bases and J dropped 1 base, with 11 bases sitting between them. Germline V gives CDR1 LNHDA, CDR2 SQIVND (reference sequence). Here the CDR3 reads CASSKEVGSNQPQHF. CDR3 coding DNA: TGTGCCAGTAGTAAAGAAGTCGGGAGCAATCAGCCCCAGCATTTT.

The J gene is TRBJ1-5, the V gene TRBV28; D not resolved. This CDR3 is 14 amino acids long. V dropped 7 bases and J dropped 3 bases, with 13 bases sitting between them. Germline CDR1 MDHEN, CDR2 SYDVKM. The CDR3, as DNA: TGTGCCAGCAACCGGCGAGGGATCAATCAGCCCCAGCATTTT. Translated, it gives CASNRRGINQPQHF.

The chain carries TRBV13 and TRBJ2-6; TRBD1 is a possible D gene (5 bases). Germline CDR1 is PRHDT and CDR2 is FYEKMQ (reference sequence). There are 16 residues in the CDR3. The V and J ends lost 5 bases and 0 bases respectively, with 11 bases between them. Here the CDR3 DNA reads TGTGCCAGCAGCCCCACAGGAAGCTCTGGGGCCAACGTCCTGACTTTC. The encoded protein is CASSPTGSSGANVLTF.

This clone was recorded a few times. V gene TRBV5-1 combines with J gene TRBJ1-2; D ambiguous. Germline CDR1 SGHRS, CDR2 YFSETQ. Trimming took off 4 bases at V and 4 bases at J, with 8 bases between the two ends. The CDR3 totals 12 residues. CDR3 residues: CASSKEGYGYTF. CDR3 nucleotides: TGCGCCAGCAGCAAGGAGGGCTATGGCTACACCTTC.

This rearrangement joins TRBV19 to TRBJ1-1; TRBD1 might be the D (6 bases). The germline V gene encodes CDR1 LNHDA and CDR2 SQIVND (reference sequence). The ends were cut back, 3 bases at V and 8 bases at J, with 13 bases in the middle. This CDR3 has 13 amino acids. The CDR3 spells CASSMWGPGEAFF. For the CDR3, the DNA is TGTGCCAGTAGTATGTGGGGGCCGGGGGAAGCTTTCTTT.

V and J are TRBV25-1 and TRBJ1-1; D gene uncertain. The CDR3 is 12 amino acids. V was pared by 8 bases and J by 5 bases, with 12 bases between. Per germline, CDR1 MGHDK and CDR2 SYGVNS. The CDR3 DNA follows: TGTGCCAGCTCGCCGGGAGTTACTGAAGCTTTCTTT. Protein: CASSPGVTEAFF. Full variable domain (missing parts from reference TRBV25-1 and TRBJ1-1): EADIYQTPRYLVIGTGKKITLECSQTMGHDKMYWYQQDPGMELHLIHYSYGVNSTEKGDLSSESTVSRIRTEHFPLTLESARPSHTSQYLCASSPGVTEAFFGQGTRLTVV.

This clone was recorded once. The CDR3 region has the DNA TGTGCCAGCAGCTTAGCCTCGGACAAGTTCTTC. Protein product: CASSLASDKFF. This chain joins TRBV7-9 and TRBJ2-1, with D perhaps matching TRBD1 (5 bases). V shed 0 bases and J shed 14 bases, with 8 bases lying between them. Germline V CDR1 and CDR2: SEHNR, FQNEAQ (reference sequence). The CDR3 length is 11 residues.

The CDR3 sequence is CASSQDFPGTGKLELFF. The CDR3 DNA is TGCGCCAGCAGCCAAGATTTTCCCGGGACAGGGAAGTTGGAGCTGTTTTTT. The J gene is TRBJ2-2, the V gene TRBV4-1; 9 bases map to TRBD1. CDR1 and CDR2 from the germline V gene are MGHRA and YSYEKL. The junction had 12 bases not matched to a gene; V was cut back by 0 bases and J by 10 bases. The CDR3 has 17 residues.

The chain uses TRBV27 and TRBJ1-6; TRBD1 matches 10 bases. Per germline, CDR1 MNHEY and CDR2 SMNVEV (reference sequence). Trimming at V came to 0 bases and at J to 8 bases, leaving 1 base not matched to a gene. This CDR3 comprises 15 residues. The CDR3 spells CASSLSGTGDSPLHF. The CDR3 DNA sequence: TGTGCCAGCAGTTTATCAGGGACAGGGGATTCACCCCTCCACTTT.